Below are 10 T cell receptor beta chains sequenced from a single sample in a study of shared clonotypes between healthy human individuals. Profiling relied on immunoSEQ multiplex PCR, and the TCRdb table lists in-frame clones only, not all of them. The sample contains more than 2,000,000 clones, approximately 95% of which appear only once. Sequencing was carried out using naive CD4+ T cells from PBMCs. Subset described: CD45RA+ positively selected. Every receptor here comes from a man between 18 and 29 years old in good health. Some clones in this sample may be carry-over from other donors' samples.

This sequence joins TRBV19 and TRBJ1-5, with a tentative D call TRBD1 (6 bases). The CDR3 runs 14 residues. Trimming pared 7 bases from V and 8 bases from J, leaving 18 bases between. Germline CDR1 reads LNHDA; CDR2 reads SQIVND (reference sequence). CDR3: CASTITGLREPQHF. The CDR3 DNA sequence: TGTGCCAGTACCATTACAGGGTTGAGGGAGCCCCAGCATTTT.

The chain carries TRBV6-6 and TRBJ1-5; 7 nucleotides align to TRBD1. The CDR3 loop spans 14 amino acids. Losses at the gene ends were 5 bases for V and 7 bases for J; bases not matched to a gene: 8. CDR1 and CDR2 from the germline V gene are MNHNY and SVGAGI (reference sequence). The CDR3 is CASSSRGFEQPQHF. Written as DNA, the CDR3 is TGTGCCAGCAGTAGCAGGGGGTTTGAACAGCCCCAGCATTTT.

This rearrangement joins TRBV5-1 to TRBJ2-6; TRBD1 matches at 10 bases. From germline, CDR1 is SGHRS and CDR2 YFSETQ. The junction had 7 bases not matched to a gene; V was cut back by 1 base and J by 0 bases. The CDR3 has 19 residues. CDR3 region: CASSLRDRGHPSGANVLTF. The DNA of the CDR3 is TGCGCCAGCAGCTTGCGCGACAGGGGGCATCCCTCTGGGGCCAACGTCCTGACTTTC.

With respect to this clone: Other nucleotide sequences from this sample produce the same CDR3. The CDR3 reads CASSSGGEGEKLFF. The DNA for the CDR3 is TGCGCCAGCAGCTCAGGTGGGGAGGGGGAAAAACTGTTTTTT. V and J are TRBV5-1 and TRBJ1-4; weak D call: TRBD1 (5 bases). V lost 3 bases, J lost 8 bases, and 14 bases lay in between. Germline V CDR1 and CDR2: SGHRS, YFSETQ. The CDR3 spans 14 residues.

This chain links TRBV28 with TRBJ2-7; 14 bases fit TRBD2. V lost 6 bases to trimming and J lost 5 bases; unmatched junction nucleotides: 9. The CDR3 spans 16 residues. Germline V lookup: CDR1 MDHEN, CDR2 SYDVKM. The CDR3: CASRLPGLAGDNEQYF. In DNA form, the CDR3 reads TGTGCCAGCAGGTTACCGGGACTAGCGGGAGATAACGAGCAGTACTTC.

The chain links TRBV6-6 to TRBJ2-3; D call uncertain. V lost 6 bases and J 2 bases, leaving 9 bases between the germline ends. CDR3 length equals 13 residues. Germline CDR1 is MNHNY and CDR2 is SVGAGI (reference sequence). The CDR3 loop reads CASSLIYTDTQYF. CDR3 bases: TGTGCCAGCAGCCTCATCTACACAGATACGCAGTATTTT.

This chain joins TRBV19 and TRBJ2-6; D is unresolved. From germline, CDR1 is LNHDA and CDR2 SQIVND (reference sequence). This CDR3 is built from 14 residues. Trimming pared 5 bases from V and 1 base from J, leaving 6 bases between. CDR3 sequence reads: CASSLRSGANVLTF. The CDR3 nucleotides are TGTGCCAGTAGTCTCCGTTCTGGGGCCAACGTCCTGACTTTC.

The sample holds one count of this clone. V gene TRBV15 combines with J gene TRBJ2-7, with D maybe TRBD1 (6 bases). With 0 bases removed from V and 2 bases from J, the gap between germline ends came to 8 bases. CDR1 is LNHNV and CDR2 is YYDKDF in the germline V gene (reference sequence). The CDR3 runs 14 residues. CDR3: CATSRDDRTYEQYF. CDR3 nucleotide sequence: TGTGCCACCAGCAGAGACGACAGGACCTACGAGCAGTACTTC.

The gene calls are TRBV1 and TRBJ2-1; the table's D call TRBD1 went unverified against the DNA. TRBV1 is a pseudogene. This CDR3 comprises 11 residues. The CDR3 spells CTQGNRREQFF. The CDR3, as DNA: TGCACCCAGGGGAATCGGAGAGAGCAGTTCTTC.

The chain recombines TRBV4-3 with TRBJ2-2; D remains unclear. Looked up from germline, CDR1 is LGHNA and CDR2 is YSLEER. V lost 0 bases and J lost 11, with 13 bases in between. This CDR3 has 14 residues. CDR3 nucleotides: TGCGCCAGCAGCCAAGAGAACAGCCAGTACGAGCTGTTTTTT. Its translation is CASSQENSQYELFF.